This T cell receptor beta chain was recorded in a study of cytomegalovirus exposure and HLA in healthy donors. About the research overall: Both the approximately 130 validation repertoires and the approximately 620 first-cohort repertoires used the same platform, as reported by a later analysis. Whole-study results and caveats: Clusters of TCRs from the first cohort tended to co-occur in the 120 or so validation repertoires (as a later analysis found). Confirmation was obtained in vitro that three CMV-associated chains are specific for CMV antigens. Whilst most TCR sequences proved rare, a subset of public TCRs occurred across many donors.

Of note for this clone: What it binds is unknown.

Profiling relied on immunoSEQ multiplex PCR, and the TCRdb table lists in-frame clones only, not all of them. The sample shows some 60,000 clones, roughly 96% of them seen only once. The CDR3 contains 14 residues. V was cut by 3 bases and J by 3 bases, with 8 bases left in between. Germline CDR1 reads LNHDA; CDR2 reads SQIVND (reference sequence). This chain links TRBV19 with TRBJ1-4, with D uncertain. The clonotype originates from a man between 18 and 29 years old in good health and CMV-seronegative. Input material: PBMCs. Written as DNA, the CDR3 is TGTGCCAGTAGTATCCGTCAGGCTAATGAAAAACTGTTTTTT. Translated, it gives CASSIRQANEKLFF.